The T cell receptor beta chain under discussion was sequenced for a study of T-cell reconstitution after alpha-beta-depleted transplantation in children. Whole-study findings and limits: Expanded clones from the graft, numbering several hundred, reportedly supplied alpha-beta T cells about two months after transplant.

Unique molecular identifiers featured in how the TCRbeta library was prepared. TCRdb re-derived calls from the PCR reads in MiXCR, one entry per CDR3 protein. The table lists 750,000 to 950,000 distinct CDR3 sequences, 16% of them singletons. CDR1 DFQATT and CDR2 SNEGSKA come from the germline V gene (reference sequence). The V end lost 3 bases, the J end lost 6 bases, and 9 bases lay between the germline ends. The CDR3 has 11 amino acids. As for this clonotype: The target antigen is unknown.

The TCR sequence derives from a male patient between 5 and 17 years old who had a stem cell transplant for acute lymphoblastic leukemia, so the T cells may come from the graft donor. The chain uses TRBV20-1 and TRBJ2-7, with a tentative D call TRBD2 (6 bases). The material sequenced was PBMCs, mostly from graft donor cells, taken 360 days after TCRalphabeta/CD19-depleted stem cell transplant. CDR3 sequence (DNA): TGCAGTGCTAGGGACTATTTCGAGCAGTACTTC. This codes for CSARDYFEQYF.